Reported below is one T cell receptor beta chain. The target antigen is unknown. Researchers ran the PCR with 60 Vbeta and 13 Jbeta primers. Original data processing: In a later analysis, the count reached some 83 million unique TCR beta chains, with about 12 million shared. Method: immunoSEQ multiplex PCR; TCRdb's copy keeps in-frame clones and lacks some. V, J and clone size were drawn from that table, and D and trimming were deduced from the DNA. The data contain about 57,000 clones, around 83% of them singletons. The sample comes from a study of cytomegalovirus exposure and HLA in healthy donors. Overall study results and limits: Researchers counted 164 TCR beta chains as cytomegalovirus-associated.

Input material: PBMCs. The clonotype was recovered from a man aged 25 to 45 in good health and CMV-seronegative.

This CDR3 is CASSGGKEAFF. CDR3 nucleotides: TGCGCCAGCAGTGGGGGCAAAGAAGCTTTCTTT. V is TRBV5-1 and J is TRBJ1-1, with a tentative D call TRBD1 (6 bases). The V gene's germline CDR1 is SGHRS and CDR2 YFSETQ. The CDR3 length is 11 residues. The V gene lost 5 bases and the J gene lost 8 bases, with 10 bases spanning the gap.